This T cell receptor (beta chain) comes out of a study of cytomegalovirus exposure and HLA in healthy donors. It was the roughly 120-subject validation cohort, separate from the approximately 700-subject first cohort, to which the donors belonged. Study observations and caveats: Specificity for CMV antigens was confirmed in vitro for a few of the CMV-associated chains. Cytomegalovirus-associated TCR beta chains were listed, numbering 164. Reportedly, cytomegalovirus status was diagnosed with high sensitivity and specificity.

Points on this clone: The antigen is undetermined.

Clones were sequenced by immunoSEQ multiplex PCR, and TCRdb holds only the in-frame ones, with some missing. Here the sample spans 250,000 to 350,000 clones, around 86% being singletons. V was shortened by 5 bases and J by 4 bases, with 14 bases between the two germline ends. Germline CDR1 reads SEHNR; CDR2 reads FQNEAQ (reference sequence). The CDR3 covers 14 residues. V usage is TRBV7-9 and J usage is TRBJ1-2, with D maybe TRBD1 (5 bases). The TCR originated in a woman in her late teens or twenties in good health and CMV-seronegative. The sample was PBMCs. DNA of the CDR3: TGTGCCAGCAGCCGGGGGGACGAGGTCTATGGCTACACCTTC. This translates into CASSRGDEVYGYTF.